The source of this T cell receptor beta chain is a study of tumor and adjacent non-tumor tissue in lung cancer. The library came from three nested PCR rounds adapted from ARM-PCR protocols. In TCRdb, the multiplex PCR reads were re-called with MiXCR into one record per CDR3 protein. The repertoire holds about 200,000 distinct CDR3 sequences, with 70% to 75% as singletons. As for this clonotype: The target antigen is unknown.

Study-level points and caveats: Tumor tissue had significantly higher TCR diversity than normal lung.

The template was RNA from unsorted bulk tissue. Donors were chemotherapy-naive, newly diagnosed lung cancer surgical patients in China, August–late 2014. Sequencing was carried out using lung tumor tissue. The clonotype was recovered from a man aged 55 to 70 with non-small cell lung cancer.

The CDR3 coding sequence is TGTGCCAGCAGCCAAGATTGGGACAGATTCCACGAGCAGTACGTC. Its protein product is CASSQDWDRFHEQYV. The chain is built from TRBV4-2 and TRBJ2-7, with 7 positions matching TRBD1. From germline, CDR1 is LGHNA and CDR2 YNFKEQ. There are 15 residues in the CDR3. Germline trimming cut 0 bases from V and 5 bases from J; bases unmatched to any gene: 7.